The 14 T cell receptor beta chains presented below share a single source sample, sequenced in a study of blood T cell repertoires in COVID-19. Clones were read by immunoSEQ multiplex PCR, and TCRdb kept only the in-frame ones, dropping some. The top ten hold about 2% of the sample, which has about 130,000 clones, around 80% seen once. The specimen sequenced was peripheral blood. The receptors were sampled from a man aged 70-80 years with acute or convalescent COVID-19.

The V call is TRBV19, the J call TRBJ2-7; 11 positions agree with TRBD1. The germline V gene encodes CDR1 LNHDA and CDR2 SQIVND (reference sequence). V gave up 3 bases and J gave up 3 bases; unmatched junction bases: 1. The CDR3 runs 14 residues. DNA for the CDR3: TGTGCCAGTAGTATCGGGACAGGGGGCTACGAGCAGTACTTC. It translates to CASSIGTGGYEQYF.

The chain combines TRBV15 with TRBJ1-1; tentatively, D is TRBD1 (6 bases). Trimming cost V 3 bases and J 5 bases, with 7 bases left between them. Germline V gives CDR1 LNHNV, CDR2 YYDKDF (reference sequence). CDR3 size: 12 residues. CDR3 DNA: TGTGCCACCAGCAGCCAGGGGACTGAAGCTTTCTTT. Translation gives CATSSQGTEAFF.

The chain combines TRBV4-1 with TRBJ2-3; the D gene is possibly TRBD2 (7 bases). Germline V gives CDR1 MGHRA, CDR2 YSYEKL. CDR3 length equals 15 residues. The germline V and J ends were trimmed by 3 bases and 1 base, with 11 bases remaining between them. In DNA form, the CDR3 reads TGCGCCAGCAGCCACGGCGGGGGCCGCACAGATACGCAGTATTTT. Translated: CASSHGGGRTDTQYF.

This clone was recorded a few times. The rearrangement joins TRBV11-1 to TRBJ1-6; TRBD1 matches 8 bases. Germline V gene lookup returns CDR1 SGHAT and CDR2 FQDESV (reference sequence). V lost 6 bases and J lost 5; bases outside the gene matches: 3. The CDR3 runs 14 residues. The DNA of the CDR3 is TGTGCCAGCAGACGGGGACAGGATAATTCACCCCTCCACTTT. It is translated as CASRRGQDNSPLHF.

The V gene is TRBV7-8, the J gene TRBJ2-6; 10 bases align to TRBD1. Germline-derived CDR1 and CDR2 are SGHVS and FQNEAQ. V lost 4 bases to trimming and J lost 0 bases; unmatched junction nucleotides: 3. The CDR3 spans 17 residues. The CDR3 DNA sequence: TGTGCCAGCAGCTGGGACAGGGGTGTCTCTGGGGCCAACGTCCTGACTTTC. Translation gives CASSWDRGVSGANVLTF.

The J gene is TRBJ1-2, the V gene TRBV2; 7 bases align to TRBD1. The junction had 10 bases not matched to a gene; V was cut back by 5 bases and J by 7 bases. Germline assignment: CDR1 SNHLY and CDR2 FYNNEI. The CDR3 spans 14 residues. For the CDR3, the DNA is TGTGCCAGCAGTAAACAGGGGCGACTCTCTGGCTACACCTTC. Amino acids: CASSKQGRLSGYTF.

Here the CDR3 reads CSVAIRAGEWETQYF. Written as DNA, the CDR3 is TGCAGCGTCGCAATTCGAGCGGGGGAGTGGGAGACCCAGTACTTC. The chain combines TRBV29-1 with TRBJ2-5; TRBD2 matches 8 bases. The germline gives CDR1 SQVTM, CDR2 ANQGSEA. CDR3 length equals 15 residues. V lost 6 bases and J lost 5; bases outside the gene matches: 14.

This clone was seen once. This chain connects TRBV9 to TRBJ1-2; D ambiguous. V lost 0 bases to trimming and J lost 0 bases, with 9 bases between them. Germline CDR1 is SGDLS and CDR2 is YYNGEE. The CDR3 consists of 15 residues. The CDR3 DNA reads as TGTGCCAGCAGCGTAGCACCCTTAGCTAACTATGGCTACACCTTC. Amino acid sequence: CASSVAPLANYGYTF. The full variable domain, its missing parts supplied by reference TRBV9 and TRBJ1-2, is DSGVTQTPKHLITATGQRVTLRCSPRSGDLSVYWYQQSLDQGLQFLIQYYNGEERAKGNILERFSAQQFPDLHSELNLSSLELGDSALYFCASSVAPLANYGYTFGSGTRLTVV.

This clone was found a few times. This chain connects TRBV6-5 to TRBJ2-1, with 8 bases aligning to TRBD1. V lost 7 bases to trimming and J lost 4 bases; unmatched junction nucleotides: 6. The CDR3 runs to 14 residues. The V gene's germline CDR1 is MNHEY and CDR2 SVGAGI. This CDR3 is CASTLTGEYNEQFF. CDR3 DNA sequence: TGTGCCAGCACCCTGACAGGGGAGTACAATGAGCAGTTCTTC.

The rearrangement joins TRBV6-5 to TRBJ1-1; D call uncertain. CDR3 size: 13 residues. V lost 5 bases to trimming and J lost 0 bases, with 7 bases between them. Germline V gene data show CDR1 as MNHEY and CDR2 as SVGAGI. For the CDR3, the DNA is TGTGCCAGCAGTCCACACATGAACACTGAAGCTTTCTTT. Its translation is CASSPHMNTEAFF.

The chain carries TRBV5-4 and TRBJ1-4; D unclear. The V gene's germline CDR1 is SGHNT and CDR2 YYREEE (reference sequence). V lost 4 bases and J lost 7, with 17 bases in between. CDR3 length: 15 residues. CDR3 DNA sequence: TGTGCCAGCAGCCTCCCCCGGGGAGACGCTGAAAAACTGTTTTTT. Amino acid sequence: CASSLPRGDAEKLFF.

The chain's CDR3 is CASSSPISGGRTGELFF. CDR3 coding DNA: TGTGCCAGCAGCTCTCCTATTAGCGGGGGAAGGACCGGGGAGCTGTTTTTT. The rearrangement joins TRBV7-3 to TRBJ2-2; TRBD2 agrees at 9 bases. Trimming took 4 bases from V and 5 from J; bases not matched to a gene: 11. Germline V gene sequence: CDR1 SGHTA, CDR2 FQGTGA. The CDR3 spans 17 residues.

The rearrangement links TRBV18 to TRBJ1-2; TRBD1 agrees at 10 bases. V lost 3 bases and J lost 4; bases outside the gene matches: 5. The germline gives CDR1 KGHSH, CDR2 LQKENI. This CDR3 has 15 residues. CDR3 protein: CASSPMTGGTYGYTF. The CDR3 DNA reads as TGTGCCAGCTCACCCATGACAGGGGGCACCTATGGCTACACCTTC. Complete variable domain (other parts from reference TRBV18 and TRBJ1-2): NAGVMQNPRHLVRRRGQEARLRCSPMKGHSHVYWYRQLPEEGLKFMVYLQKENIIDESGMPKERFSAEFPKEGPSILRIQQVVRGDSAAYFCASSPMTGGTYGYTFGSGTRLTVV.

This chain uses TRBV5-4 with TRBJ2-3; weak D call: TRBD2 (6 bases). The CDR3 has 15 residues. V lost 1 base and J lost 4, with 13 bases in between. CDR1 and CDR2 from the germline V gene are SGHNT and YYREEE (reference sequence). The DNA of the CDR3 is TGTGCCAGCAGCTTGTGGCAGGGCGGGGCAGATACGCAGTATTTT. It codes for CASSLWQGGADTQYF.